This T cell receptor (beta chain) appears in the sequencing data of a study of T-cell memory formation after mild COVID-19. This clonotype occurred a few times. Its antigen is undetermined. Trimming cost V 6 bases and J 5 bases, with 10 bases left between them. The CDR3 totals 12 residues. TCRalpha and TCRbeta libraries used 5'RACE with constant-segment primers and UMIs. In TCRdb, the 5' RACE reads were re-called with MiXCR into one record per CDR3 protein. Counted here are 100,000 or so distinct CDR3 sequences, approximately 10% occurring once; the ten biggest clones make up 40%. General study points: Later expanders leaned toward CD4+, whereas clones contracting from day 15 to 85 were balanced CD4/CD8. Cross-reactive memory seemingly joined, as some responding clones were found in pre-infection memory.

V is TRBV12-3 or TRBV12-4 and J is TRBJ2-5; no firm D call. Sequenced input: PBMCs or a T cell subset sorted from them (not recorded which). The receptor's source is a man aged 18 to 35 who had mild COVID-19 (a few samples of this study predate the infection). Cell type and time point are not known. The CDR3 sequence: CASSPYKETQYF. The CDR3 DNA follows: TGTGCCAGCAGCCCGTATAAGGAGACCCAGTACTTC.